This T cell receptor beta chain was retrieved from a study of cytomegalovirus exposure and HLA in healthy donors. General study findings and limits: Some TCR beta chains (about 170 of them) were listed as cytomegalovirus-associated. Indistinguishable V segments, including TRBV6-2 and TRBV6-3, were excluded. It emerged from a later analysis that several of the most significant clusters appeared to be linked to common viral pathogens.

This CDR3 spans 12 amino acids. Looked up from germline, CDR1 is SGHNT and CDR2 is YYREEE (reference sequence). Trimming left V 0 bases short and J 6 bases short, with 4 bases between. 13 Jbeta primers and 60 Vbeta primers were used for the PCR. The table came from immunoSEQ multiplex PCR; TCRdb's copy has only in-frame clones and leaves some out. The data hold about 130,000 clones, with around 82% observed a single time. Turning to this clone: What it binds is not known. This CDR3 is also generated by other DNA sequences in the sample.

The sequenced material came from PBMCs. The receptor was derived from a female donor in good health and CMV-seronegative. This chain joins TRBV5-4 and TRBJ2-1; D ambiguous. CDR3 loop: CASSLAGNEQFF. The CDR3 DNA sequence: TGTGCCAGCAGCTTGGCGGGCAATGAGCAGTTCTTC.